Each of the 21 T cell receptor beta chains below was sequenced from the same sample in a study of technical replicates of blood from a few donors. Generated by immunoSEQ multiplex PCR, the TCRdb table keeps only in-frame clones and is missing some. The sample contains fewer than 90,000 clones, just under 95% of which appear only once. Sequenced sample: T cells isolated from PBMCs. All receptors derive from a human donor in good health.

Note on this clone: Different DNA sequences within this sample yield the same CDR3. The rearrangement links TRBV7-9 to TRBJ2-5; 8 nucleotides align to TRBD1. V lost 1 base and J lost 2; bases outside the gene matches: 0. This CDR3 is built from 14 residues. Germline CDR1 and CDR2: SEHNR and FQNEAQ (reference sequence). CDR3 loop: CASSLDRGQETQYF. CDR3 DNA: TGTGCCAGCAGCTTAGACAGGGGGCAAGAGACCCAGTACTTC.

The chain uses TRBV4-1 and TRBJ1-1; D is perhaps TRBD1 (6 bases). Germline CDR1 reads MGHRA; CDR2 reads YSYEKL. The CDR3 has 15 amino acids. V lost 4 bases and J lost 5, with 17 bases in between. The CDR3 region has the DNA TGCGCCAGCAGCCGGGTGGCAGGGGATAGGACTGAAGCTTTCTTT. Its translation: CASSRVAGDRTEAFF.

The chain links TRBV11-2 to TRBJ1-1; a possible D gene is TRBD1 (6 bases). Germline V gene lookup returns CDR1 SGHAT and CDR2 FQNNGV. Trimming pared 7 bases from V and 4 bases from J, leaving 22 bases between. The CDR3 has 16 residues. DNA of the CDR3: TGTGCCAGCACCCTGGCAACAGGGTGGGGGCTCACTGAAGCTTTCTTT. Encoded protein: CASTLATGWGLTEAFF.

The rearrangement links TRBV5-6 to TRBJ2-5; possible D gene TRBD1, 6 bases. The CDR3 is 14 residues long. Germline CDR1 and CDR2: SGHDT and YYEEEE. The germline V and J ends were trimmed by 4 bases and 5 bases, with 15 bases remaining between them. CDR3 coding DNA: TGTGCCAGCAGCGAGTACAGGGCGGACGAGACCCAGTACTTC. It specifies CASSEYRADETQYF.

The V and J genes are TRBV6-5 and TRBJ1-2; 7 bases fit TRBD1. Germline values: CDR1 MNHEY, CDR2 SVGAGI. Trimming cost V 6 bases and J 12 bases; bases outside gene matches: 13. The CDR3 runs to 13 residues. This CDR3 is CASRLRDRHEHTF. CDR3 nucleotide sequence: TGTGCCAGCAGGCTCCGGGACAGACACGAGCACACCTTC.

This chain uses TRBV27 with TRBJ2-1; the D gene is possibly TRBD2 (7 bases). V was trimmed by 3 bases and J by 9 bases, leaving 15 bases between them. The germline gives CDR1 MNHEY, CDR2 SMNVEV (reference sequence). The CDR3 is 14 amino acids. CDR3 sequence reads: CASSLSRGAVEQFF. The CDR3 DNA reads TGTGCCAGCAGTTTGTCCCGGGGGGCGGTTGAGCAGTTCTTC.

The genes are TRBV7-9 and TRBJ1-1, with a weak D call TRBD1 (5 bases). From germline, CDR1 is SEHNR and CDR2 FQNEAQ (reference sequence). V lost 1 base to trimming and J lost 6 bases, with 21 bases between them. This CDR3 spans 17 amino acids. The CDR3 spells CASSLGRVGGAEAEAFF. CDR3 nucleotides: TGTGCCAGCAGCTTAGGGAGAGTCGGGGGTGCTGAGGCTGAAGCTTTCTTT.

Only a few counts were recorded for this clone. The chain links TRBV6-4 to TRBJ1-1; no clear D. Germline CDR1 is MRHNA and CDR2 is SNTAGT. Trimming took off 5 bases at V and 0 bases at J, with 7 bases between the two ends. This CDR3 comprises 13 residues. In DNA form, the CDR3 reads TGTGCCAGCAGTAGAGCGATGAACACTGAAGCTTTCTTT. This codes for CASSRAMNTEAFF.

The genes are TRBV7-2 and TRBJ2-7, with 7 bases aligning to TRBD2. With 1 base clipped from V and 9 bases from J, the junction kept 15 bases outside the gene matches. The CDR3 runs 16 residues. Germline V gene lookup returns CDR1 SGHTA and CDR2 FQGNSA. CDR3 region: CASSLVGLAAPDVQYF. The CDR3 DNA follows: TGTGCCAGCAGCTTAGTAGGCCTAGCGGCCCCTGACGTGCAGTACTTC.

The V call is TRBV10-1, the J call TRBJ2-7; TRBD2 matches 12 bases. This CDR3 is 12 amino acids long. Trimming removed 11 bases from V and 3 bases from J; junction bases left unmatched: 2. The germline V gene has CDR1 WNHNN and CDR2 SYGVQD (reference sequence). The CDR3 nucleotides are TGCGCCGGACTAGCGGGGATCTACGAGCAGTACTTC. This codes for CAGLAGIYEQYF.

The CDR3 here is CASSYFLVAFF. DNA for the CDR3: TGTGCCAGCAGTTACTTCCTTGTAGCTTTCTTT. The rearrangement links TRBV6-5 to TRBJ1-1, with D uncertain. Trimming stripped 1 base from V and 10 bases from J, with 7 bases between. CDR3 length: 11 residues. Germline V gene lookup returns CDR1 MNHEY and CDR2 SVGAGI.

The rearrangement joins TRBV7-2 to TRBJ2-1, with TRBD2 as a possible D gene (5 bases). The V end lost 3 bases, the J end lost 10 bases, and 13 bases lay between the germline ends. The V gene's germline CDR1 is SGHTA and CDR2 FQGNSA. CDR3 length equals 13 residues. CDR3 in amino acids: CASSLEVSVEQFF. Written as DNA, the CDR3 is TGTGCCAGCAGCTTGGAGGTTAGCGTCGAGCAGTTCTTC.

This sequence joins TRBV18 and TRBJ1-5, with D possibly TRBD1 on 6 matching bases. V lost 2 bases, J lost 3 bases, and 11 bases lay in between. Germline V gene data show CDR1 as KGHSH and CDR2 as LQKENI. The CDR3 runs 15 residues. The DNA of the CDR3 is TGTGCCAGCTCACCAGGGGGGGCCAACAATCAGCCCCAGCATTTT. Translated, it gives CASSPGGANNQPQHF.

The CDR3 DNA sequence: TGTGCCACCAGCATACCAGGGTTTCAGGCGATACCCTACAATGAGCAGTTCTTC. Translating gives CATSIPGFQAIPYNEQFF. The V gene is TRBV15, the J gene TRBJ2-1, with D maybe TRBD1 (5 bases). V was trimmed by 4 bases and J by 2 bases, leaving 21 bases between them. Germline V gene data show CDR1 as LNHNV and CDR2 as YYDKDF (reference sequence). The CDR3 has 18 amino acids.

To note about this clone: Other DNA sequences in this specimen translate into the identical CDR3. The chain joins TRBV5-4 to TRBJ2-3; TRBD2 aligns across 8 bases. The CDR3 is 15 amino acids. Germline V gene data show CDR1 as SGHNT and CDR2 as YYREEE (reference sequence). V shed 0 bases, J shed 3 bases, and the junction held 3 bases outside the gene matches. CDR3 region: CASSLALAGTDTQYF. CDR3 nucleotides: TGTGCCAGCAGCTTGGCCTTAGCGGGAACAGATACGCAGTATTTT.

V gene TRBV4-2 combines with J gene TRBJ2-2, with 9 bases identical to TRBD1. The V and J ends lost 4 bases and 1 base, in that order; junction bases with no gene match: 7. In germline, CDR1 is LGHNA, CDR2 YNFKEQ. This CDR3 has 17 residues. The CDR3 here is CASSLNPGQGNTGELFF. The CDR3 DNA sequence: TGTGCCAGCAGCCTTAACCCGGGACAGGGGAACACCGGGGAGCTGTTTTTT.

The rearrangement joins TRBV6-1 to TRBJ2-1, with D possibly matching TRBD2 (5 bases). Germline-derived CDR1 and CDR2 are MNHNS and SASEGT. The CDR3 is 13 amino acids. Trimming cost V 7 bases and J 12 bases, with 19 bases left between them. Here the CDR3 reads CASIASEVGGQFF. Written as DNA, the CDR3 is TGTGCCAGCATCGCATCCGAGGTCGGAGGGCAGTTCTTC.

The genes are TRBV27 and TRBJ1-2; TRBD1 matches at 9 bases. Germline-derived CDR1 and CDR2 are MNHEY and SMNVEV (reference sequence). There are 12 residues in the CDR3. The V segment lost 6 bases and the J segment 6 bases; nucleotides outside the gene matches: 2. CDR3 coding DNA: TGTGCCAGCAGAACAGGGGGCGATGGCTACACCTTC. Translated: CASRTGGDGYTF.

The genes are TRBV6-5 and TRBJ1-1; 9 bases fit TRBD1. With 6 bases clipped from V and 10 bases from J, the junction kept 6 bases outside the gene matches. Per the germline V gene, CDR1 is MNHEY and CDR2 is SVGAGI. The CDR3 consists of 12 residues. The chain's CDR3 is CASSRDRVLAFF. The DNA for the CDR3 is TGTGCCAGCAGCCGGGACAGGGTCCTAGCTTTCTTT.

The rearrangement joins TRBV29-1 to TRBJ2-3; D is perhaps TRBD2 (5 bases). There are 15 residues in the CDR3. Per germline, CDR1 SQVTM and CDR2 ANQGSEA. The V end lost 6 bases, the J end lost 2 bases, and 18 bases lay between the germline ends. Written as DNA, the CDR3 is TGCAGCGTCTCGGACTTTTCTCAAACCACAGATACGCAGTATTTT. Translated: CSVSDFSQTTDTQYF.

The chain has TRBV5-4 and TRBJ2-7, with D tentatively TRBD1 (5 bases). The ends were cut back, 1 base at V and 6 bases at J, with 11 bases in the middle. The CDR3 runs to 13 residues. Germline assignment: CDR1 SGHNT and CDR2 YYREEE (reference sequence). In DNA, the CDR3 is TGTGCCAGCAGCTTGCAGGGTATCCCCGAGCAGTACTTC. Its translation: CASSLQGIPEQYF. The full variable domain, in which reference TRBV5-4 and TRBJ2-7 provide the parts outside the CDR3, is ETGVTQSPTHLIKTRGQQVTLRCSSQSGHNTVSWYQQALGQGPQFIFQYYREEENGRGNFPPRFSGLQFPNYSSELNVNALELDDSALYLCASSLQGIPEQYFGPGTRLTVT.